One sample yielded the 23 T cell receptor beta chains listed below, sequenced in a study of shared clonotypes between healthy human individuals. Cells designated naive CD8 were CD45RO-negative and were positively selected for CCR7, with terminally differentiated effector memory CD45RA+ cells excluded. Produced via immunoSEQ multiplex PCR; TCRdb's table is partial and in-frame only. This table holds more than 2 million clones, about 95% found once. Sequenced input: naive CD8+ T cells sorted from blood. Source of these receptors: a man younger than 35 in good health.

The rearrangement joins TRBV4-3 to TRBJ2-5; possible D gene TRBD1, 7 bases. Trimming left V 0 bases short and J 3 bases short, with 11 bases between. Germline CDR1 is LGHNA and CDR2 is YSLEER. The CDR3 spans 15 residues. CDR3 sequence reads: CASSQEEGAEETQYF. The CDR3 DNA follows: TGCGCCAGCAGCCAAGAGGAGGGGGCAGAAGAGACCCAGTACTTC.

The chain uses TRBV29-1 and TRBJ2-5, with TRBD1 matching 9 bases. The J call is doubtful: the DNA matches TRBJ2-7 better. In germline, CDR1 is SQVTM, CDR2 ANQGSEA. The CDR3 spans 11 residues. The CDR3 DNA is TGCAGCGTCGACAGGGGGTACGAGCAGTACTTC. Its translation: CSVDRGYEQYF.

Points on this clone: Lacking the conserved final phenylalanine or tryptophan, this CDR3 likely reflects a read error. It is unclear where the CDR3 begins or ends on the DNA, so no DNA is shown, and the CDR3 is as TCRdb lists it. CDR3: CASSHIRE. V and J are TRBV5-7 and TRBJ1-6. TRBV5-7 is an ORF, and what it does is uncertain. The CDR3 region is 8 residues in length, termini included.

V and J are TRBV18 and TRBJ2-7; weak D call: TRBD2 (5 bases). V was clipped by 3 bases and J by 3 bases, with 15 bases between them. Germline V gene data show CDR1 as KGHSH and CDR2 as LQKENI. The CDR3 is 15 amino acids. The CDR3 nucleotides are TGTGCCAGCTCACCTGATTTCGAGGGATACTACGAGCAGTACTTC. Residues: CASSPDFEGYYEQYF.

This chain connects TRBV28 to TRBJ1-2; 7 positions match TRBD1. CDR3 length: 15 amino acids. The junction had 9 bases not matched to a gene; V was cut back by 4 bases and J by 4 bases. The germline V gene encodes CDR1 MDHEN and CDR2 SYDVKM. For the CDR3, the DNA is TGTGCCAGCAGTTCGAACCCGGGACAGATCTATGGCTACACCTTC. Its translation is CASSSNPGQIYGYTF.

The V call is TRBV4-1, the J call TRBJ2-7; perhaps TRBD1 as D (5 bases). The CDR3 runs 14 residues. V was cut by 4 bases and J by 2 bases, with 12 bases left in between. Germline CDR1 MGHRA, CDR2 YSYEKL. This CDR3 is CASSLSAGPYEQYF. For the CDR3, the DNA is TGCGCCAGCAGCCTCAGTGCAGGGCCCTACGAGCAGTACTTC.

With respect to this clone: The sample holds other DNA sequences that translate to the same CDR3. This chain links TRBV4-3 with TRBJ2-7; D may be TRBD1 (6 bases). Trimming shortened V by 4 bases and J by 4 bases, and 11 bases separated the two germline ends. The CDR3 has 13 amino acids. Germline V gene sequence: CDR1 LGHNA, CDR2 YSLEER. The DNA of the CDR3 is TGCGCCAGCAGCCCGGCGAGGGGGTACGAGCAGTACTTC. The encoded protein is CASSPARGYEQYF.

This chain connects TRBV7-9 to TRBJ1-1; D ambiguous. The CDR3 sequence is 14 residues long. CDR1 is SEHNR, CDR2 FQNEAQ, per germline (reference sequence). Trimming took 1 base from V and 3 from J, leaving 9 bases between them. The CDR3 DNA reads as TGTGCCAGCAGCTTAGACCGGGTTCACACTGAAGCTTTCTTT. Encoded protein: CASSLDRVHTEAFF.

The rearrangement uses TRBV6-1 and TRBJ2-7, with a tentative D call TRBD2 (6 bases). Trimming removed 4 bases from V and 3 bases from J, with 16 bases in between. CDR3 length: 15 amino acids. Germline values: CDR1 MNHNS, CDR2 SASEGT. CDR3 in DNA: TGTGCCAGCAGTGCCGTAGGGAGGACGAACTACGAGCAGTACTTC. Translation gives CASSAVGRTNYEQYF.

The count of this clone is one. The rearrangement joins TRBV13 to TRBJ2-2; D is unresolved. The germline CDR1 and CDR2 sequences are PRHDT and FYEKMQ (reference sequence). The length of the CDR3 is 14 residues. The V and J ends lost 7 bases and 7 bases respectively, with 16 bases between them. CDR3 amino acids: CASNFGPTLGELFF. Here the CDR3 DNA reads TGTGCCAGCAACTTCGGGCCCACCCTCGGGGAGCTGTTTTTT. The entire variable domain, with the rest obtained from reference TRBV13 and TRBJ2-2, is as follows: AAGVIQSPRHLIKEKRETATLKCYPIPRHDTVYWYQQGPGQDPQFLISFYEKMQSDKGSIPDRFSAQQFSDYHSELNMSSLELGDSALYFCASNFGPTLGELFFGEGSRLTVL.

The V call is TRBV7-9, the J call TRBJ2-6; no clear D gene. The CDR3 extends over 17 amino acids. CDR1 is SEHNR, CDR2 FQNEAQ, per germline (reference sequence). Trimming took 5 bases from V and 3 from J, leaving 17 bases between them. CDR3: CASSEDTVAHGANVLTF. The DNA for the CDR3 is TGTGCCAGCAGCGAAGACACAGTAGCACATGGGGCCAACGTCCTGACTTTC.

This clone was observed once. The DNA of the CDR3 is TGTGCCAGCAGCTTAGAGAAAGGGGACAGACAGAACACTGAAGCTTTCTTT. It encodes CASSLEKGDRQNTEAFF. This chain links TRBV13 with TRBJ1-1; TRBD1 aligns across 7 bases. V was clipped by 1 base and J by 1 base; unmatched bases: 9. This CDR3 region has 17 residues. Germline CDR1 is PRHDT and CDR2 is FYEKMQ (reference sequence).

This chain links TRBV5-8 with TRBJ2-3; 9 bases agree with TRBD2. Germline loops: CDR1 SGHTS, CDR2 YDEGEE. This CDR3 is 17 amino acids long. J was trimmed by 1 base and V by 1 base; bases with no gene match: 7. The CDR3 region is CASSLWSGLAGTDTQYF. The CDR3, as DNA: TGTGCCAGCAGCTTGTGGTCGGGACTAGCTGGCACAGATACGCAGTATTTT.

This sequence joins TRBV6-6 and TRBJ1-1; D gene ambiguous. This CDR3 comprises 13 residues. Germline V CDR1 and CDR2: MNHNY, SVGAGI (reference sequence). Trimming took 6 bases from V and 5 from J, leaving 13 bases between them. CDR3 in DNA: TGTGCCAGCAGAGCCCCAGGATTAACTGAAGCTTTCTTT. It translates to CASRAPGLTEAFF.

The chain has TRBV30 and TRBJ2-3, with 9 nucleotides matching TRBD2. J was trimmed by 5 bases and V by 1 base; bases with no gene match: 10. The CDR3 is 16 residues long. The V gene's germline CDR1 is GTSNPN and CDR2 SVGIG (reference sequence). The CDR3 is CAWSAGLRGGKDTQYF. CDR3 DNA sequence: TGTGCCTGGAGTGCTGGATTGCGGGGGGGGAAAGATACGCAGTATTTT.

The V gene is TRBV27, the J gene TRBJ1-1; D is undetermined. Germline lookup yields CDR1 MNHEY and CDR2 SMNVEV (reference sequence). The V end was cut by 3 bases, the J end by 4 bases, with 9 bases between. The CDR3 consists of 13 residues. In DNA form, the CDR3 reads TGTGCCAGCAGTTTCTCGGTGTCCACTGAAGCTTTCTTT. This translates into CASSFSVSTEAFF.

V is TRBV4-3 and J is TRBJ2-5; 7 bases fit TRBD2. V dropped 1 base and J dropped 5; count of bases not matched to a gene: 13. The CDR3 contains 17 residues. The V gene's germline CDR1 is LGHNA and CDR2 YSLEER. For the CDR3, the DNA is TGCGCCAGCAGCCAAGGGTGGGCTAGCGGAAGGGCGGAGACCCAGTACTTC. Translation: CASSQGWASGRAETQYF.

The chain combines TRBV7-9 with TRBJ2-1; 9 bases line up with TRBD1. The CDR3 loop spans 15 amino acids. Per germline, CDR1 SEHNR and CDR2 FQNEAQ (reference sequence). With V trimmed by 4 bases and J by 4 bases, 5 bases remained unmatched. In DNA, the CDR3 is TGTGCCAGCAGCTCCCCCGGGACAGGGTACAATGAGCAGTTCTTC. As protein: CASSSPGTGYNEQFF.

The V and J genes are TRBV28 and TRBJ1-5; 10 nucleotides line up with TRBD1. V dropped 6 bases and J dropped 0; count of bases not matched to a gene: 11. The CDR3 spans 18 residues. Germline V CDR1 and CDR2: MDHEN, SYDVKM. The CDR3 DNA reads as TGTGCCAGCAGACAGTCCGGGACAGGGGATTTTAGCAATCAGCCCCAGCATTTT. This codes for CASRQSGTGDFSNQPQHF.

J is TRBJ1-2 and V is TRBV4-3; 7 nucleotides agree with TRBD1. Unmatched junction bases numbered 6, after V lost 3 bases and J lost 8 bases. From germline, CDR1 is LGHNA and CDR2 YSLEER. The CDR3 is 13 residues long. The CDR3 nucleotides are TGCGCCAGCAGCCACCTAACAGGGGAGGGCTACACCTTC. Its protein is CASSHLTGEGYTF.

The chain uses TRBV15 and TRBJ1-5; D may be TRBD1 (5 bases). Germline CDR1 reads LNHNV; CDR2 reads YYDKDF (reference sequence). This CDR3 has 15 residues. V was shortened by 0 bases and J by 2 bases, with 8 bases between the two germline ends. In nucleotides, the CDR3 is TGTGCCACCAGCAGAGACAGGGCGGGCAATCAGCCCCAGCATTTT. It codes for CATSRDRAGNQPQHF.

CDR3 sequence reads: CASTRTASTDTQYF. The CDR3 DNA reads as TGTGCCAGCACTCGGACGGCTAGCACAGATACGCAGTATTTT. The rearrangement links TRBV27 to TRBJ2-3; D not resolved. CDR3 length: 14 residues. Germline V gene data show CDR1 as MNHEY and CDR2 as SMNVEV (reference sequence). Deletions cut 7 bases from V and 0 bases from J, with 11 bases between.

A remark on this clone: The identical CDR3 is also encoded by other nucleotide sequences in the sample. The CDR3 reads CASSALGGYTF. For the CDR3, the DNA is TGTGCCAGCAGCGCCTTAGGAGGCTACACCTTC. The chain carries TRBV9 and TRBJ1-2, with unresolved D. V was trimmed by 3 bases and J by 8 bases, leaving 8 bases between them. This CDR3 spans 11 amino acids. In germline, CDR1 is SGDLS, CDR2 YYNGEE.